One and the same sample provided the 23 T cell receptor beta chains below, sequenced in a study of blood T cell repertoires in COVID-19 (dated by TCRdb to about 2020). Libraries were prepared through the immunoSEQ multiplex PCR assay. TCRdb stores this immuneACCESS table with in-frame sequences only. Part of the clones is absent; in the studies checked, under half of the shortfall reflects unresolved V genes, and no reason is known for the rest. In all, the sample holds 100,000 to 150,000 clones, and about four fifths of those were seen once. 9.7% of the sample is taken by the ten largest. The sequenced sample consisted of peripheral blood. The receptors were gathered from a man aged 35 to 55 with active or convalescent COVID-19.

In its sample, this clone was seen once. This sequence joins TRBV12-5 and TRBJ2-1; TRBD2 aligns across 10 bases. Germline V gene lookup returns CDR1 LGHNT and CDR2 FRNRAP. V was pared by 9 bases and J by 7 bases, with 12 bases of the junction left unmatched. CDR3 length: 15 residues. CDR3 protein: CASAGSGGVMNEQFF. The CDR3, as DNA: TGTGCTAGCGCGGGAAGCGGGGGGGTCATGAATGAGCAGTTCTTC.

The gene calls are TRBV2 and TRBJ1-4, with TRBD1 as a possible D gene (6 bases). The CDR3 is made up of 13 amino acids. Germline V gene sequence: CDR1 SNHLY, CDR2 FYNNEI. V lost 6 bases to trimming and J lost 8 bases, with 13 bases between them. DNA for the CDR3: TGTGCCAGCAGGGGAGAGGGGGTCGAAAAACTGTTTTTT. Its translation is CASRGEGVEKLFF.

The chain recombines TRBV5-1 with TRBJ2-3, with 7 bases matching TRBD2. CDR3 length: 17 amino acids. V shed 1 base and J 2 bases; nucleotides not matched to a gene: 10. Germline V lookup: CDR1 SGHRS, CDR2 YFSETQ. CDR3 sequence: CASSLRGSGVVTDTQYF. DNA of the CDR3: TGCGCCAGCAGCTTGCGTGGCAGCGGGGTTGTCACAGATACGCAGTATTTT.

The table lists this clone with a few counts. The chain links TRBV9 to TRBJ2-5; TRBD2 might be the D (6 bases). This CDR3 has 15 residues. The V gene's germline CDR1 is SGDLS and CDR2 YYNGEE. Deletions cut 0 bases from V and 3 bases from J, with 12 bases between. In DNA form, the CDR3 reads TGTGCCAGCAGCGTAGAGGGGAGGAACAAAGAGACCCAGTACTTC. It translates to CASSVEGRNKETQYF. Together with reference TRBV9 and TRBJ2-5, the CDR3 gives the full variable domain: DSGVTQTPKHLITATGQRVTLRCSPRSGDLSVYWYQQSLDQGLQFLIQYYNGEERAKGNILERFSAQQFPDLHSELNLSSLELGDSALYFCASSVEGRNKETQYFGPGTRLLVL.

The V call is TRBV6-5, the J call TRBJ2-7; 7 bases are shared with TRBD2. Germline values: CDR1 MNHEY, CDR2 SVGAGI. The CDR3 has 16 residues. V shed 2 bases, J shed 2 bases, and the junction held 9 bases outside the gene matches. In DNA, the CDR3 is TGTGCCAGCAGTTACGGATTAGGAGGGAGGGCCTACGAGCAGTACTTC. As protein: CASSYGLGGRAYEQYF.

The rearrangement uses TRBV7-2 and TRBJ2-5; the match to TRBD1 covers 10 bases. Trimming cost V 5 bases and J 1 base; bases outside gene matches: 7. The CDR3 covers 16 residues. Per germline, CDR1 SGHTA and CDR2 FQGNSA. The CDR3 DNA is TGTGCCAGCAGCCTCGCGAGGACAGGGGGCCAAGAGACCCAGTACTTC. Its protein is CASSLARTGGQETQYF.

The rearrangement uses TRBV19 and TRBJ2-1, with TRBD1 matching 7 bases. Losses at the gene ends were 6 bases for V and 4 bases for J; bases not matched to a gene: 12. The CDR3 sequence is 16 residues long. Germline CDR1 is LNHDA and CDR2 is SQIVND (reference sequence). CDR3 in amino acids: CASSRDGEQGYNEQFF. CDR3 DNA sequence: TGTGCCAGTAGCCGCGATGGGGAACAGGGGTACAATGAGCAGTTCTTC.

The chain's CDR3 is CASTQGAYQPQHF. CDR3 in DNA: TGTGCCAGCACACAGGGGGCCTATCAGCCCCAGCATTTT. The genes are TRBV6-5 and TRBJ1-5; 9 bases agree with TRBD1. The germline CDR1 and CDR2 sequences are MNHEY and SVGAGI. The CDR3 totals 13 residues. J lost 5 bases, V lost 7 bases, and 3 bases had no gene match.

This chain connects TRBV11-2 to TRBJ2-7, with a possible D match to TRBD1 (6 bases). The germline CDR1 and CDR2 sequences are SGHAT and FQNNGV. V was cut by 8 bases and J by 4 bases, with 15 bases left in between. The CDR3 runs to 13 residues. As DNA, the CDR3 is TGTGCCAGCTCCGGGACACCTCCATACGAGCAGTACTTC. Amino acids: CASSGTPPYEQYF.

The CDR3 region is CASSLGLAGNNEQFF. In DNA, the CDR3 is TGCGCCAGCAGCTTGGGACTAGCGGGGAACAATGAGCAGTTCTTC. This sequence joins TRBV5-1 and TRBJ2-1, with 11 bases identical to TRBD2. Unmatched junction bases numbered 1, after V lost 0 bases and J lost 5 bases. The CDR3 length is 15 residues. Germline V gives CDR1 SGHRS, CDR2 YFSETQ.

The rearrangement links TRBV16 to TRBJ2-1; 9 bases are shared with TRBD1. This CDR3 spans 15 amino acids. J was trimmed by 10 bases and V by 0 bases; bases with no gene match: 7. Germline lookup yields CDR1 KGHSY and CDR2 FQNENV. CDR3 sequence reads: CASSQSPGQGGEQFF. The CDR3 DNA reads as TGTGCCAGCAGCCAATCTCCGGGACAGGGTGGGGAGCAGTTCTTC. Filled out from reference TRBV16 and TRBJ2-1, the complete variable domain reads GEEVAQTPKHLVRGEGQKAKLYCAPIKGHSYVFWYQQVLKNEFKFLISFQNENVFDETGMPKERFSAKCLPNSPCSLEIQATKLEDSAVYFCASSQSPGQGGEQFFGPGTRLTVL.

The chain combines TRBV27 with TRBJ2-7; D is possibly TRBD2 (7 bases). Germline V gene lookup returns CDR1 MNHEY and CDR2 SMNVEV (reference sequence). The CDR3 length is 17 residues. V was clipped by 4 bases and J by 1 base, with 20 bases between them. CDR3 residues: CASSYLSGGGSSYEQYF. The DNA for the CDR3 is TGTGCCAGCAGTTACCTGAGTGGCGGGGGCTCATCCTACGAGCAGTACTTC.

Here the CDR3 reads CASSVEEGQGRIGSGNTIYF. CDR3 in DNA: TGTGCCAGCAGCGTAGAAGAGGGACAGGGTAGGATTGGATCTGGAAACACCATATATTTT. V gene TRBV9 combines with J gene TRBJ1-3; 9 bases line up with TRBD1. Germline CDR1 SGDLS, CDR2 YYNGEE. With 0 bases clipped from V and 1 base from J, the junction kept 14 bases outside the gene matches. The CDR3 covers 20 residues.

V usage is TRBV6-5 and J usage is TRBJ2-5; 10 nucleotides line up with TRBD1. The germline V gene has CDR1 MNHEY and CDR2 SVGAGI. This CDR3 is 14 amino acids long. Losses at the gene ends were 5 bases for V and 5 bases for J; bases not matched to a gene: 5. The CDR3 DNA reads TGTGCCAGCAGTCCCGACAGGGGGCAGGAGACCCAGTACTTC. Its protein product is CASSPDRGQETQYF.

This chain connects TRBV30 to TRBJ1-5; D remains unclear. From germline, CDR1 is GTSNPN and CDR2 SVGIG (reference sequence). V was trimmed by 2 bases and J by 4 bases, leaving 9 bases between them. CDR3 length equals 13 residues. Written as DNA, the CDR3 is TGTGCCTGGAGTTTGACACAGAATCAGCCCCAGCATTTT. It specifies CAWSLTQNQPQHF.

V gene TRBV6-5 combines with J gene TRBJ1-1; no clear D. CDR1 MNHEY and CDR2 SVGAGI come from the germline V gene. V was cut by 0 bases and J by 9 bases, with 14 bases left in between. This CDR3 contains 14 residues. Written as DNA, the CDR3 is TGTGCCAGCAGTTACTCTTCGGGAGTTTTCCAAGCTTTCTTT. It translates to CASSYSSGVFQAFF.

V usage is TRBV9 and J usage is TRBJ2-5; 10 bases are shared with TRBD2. V shed 6 bases, J shed 2 bases, and the junction held 4 bases outside the gene matches. This CDR3 region has 14 residues. The germline V gene has CDR1 SGDLS and CDR2 YYNGEE. The CDR3 protein is CASTVAGGQETQYF. Here the CDR3 DNA reads TGTGCCAGCACAGTAGCGGGGGGTCAAGAGACCCAGTACTTC.

The rearrangement joins TRBV5-1 to TRBJ2-3; 13 positions agree with TRBD2. Germline-derived CDR1 and CDR2 are SGHRS and YFSETQ. Trimming took 4 bases from V and 5 from J; bases not matched to a gene: 7. The CDR3 runs 16 residues. CDR3: CASSVTSGGNVDTQYF. The CDR3 bases are TGCGCCAGCAGCGTGACTAGCGGGGGGAATGTAGATACGCAGTATTTT.

V and J are TRBV7-2 and TRBJ2-7; TRBD2 might be the D (6 bases). The CDR3 sequence is 13 residues long. Per germline, CDR1 SGHTA and CDR2 FQGNSA. Deletions cut 1 base from V and 9 bases from J, with 13 bases between. The DNA of the CDR3 is TGTGCCAGCAGCTTAGAGGTAGGGCGGGGGCAGTACTTC. As protein: CASSLEVGRGQYF.

This clone is a singleton in its sample. This chain uses TRBV5-1 with TRBJ2-3; 16 bases line up with TRBD2. With V trimmed by 7 bases and J by 2 bases, 1 base remained unmatched. This CDR3 has 15 residues. The germline gives CDR1 SGHRS, CDR2 YFSETQ. The CDR3 DNA follows: TGCGCCAGCGGGACTAGCGGGGGGGACACAGATACGCAGTATTTT. The encoded protein is CASGTSGGDTDTQYF.

The chain uses TRBV3-1 (or the pseudogene TRBV3-2) and TRBJ1-3; unclear D gene. The CDR3 covers 15 residues. Trimming pared 6 bases from V and 2 bases from J, leaving 14 bases between. Germline values: CDR1 LGHDT, CDR2 YNNKEL (reference sequence). CDR3 residues: CASRDSNGAGNTIYF. The CDR3 nucleotides read TGTGCCAGCAGGGACTCGAACGGTGCTGGAAACACCATATATTTT.

The chain is built from TRBV19 and TRBJ2-5, with 11 bases fitting TRBD1. The CDR3 length is 15 residues. Looked up from germline, CDR1 is LNHDA and CDR2 is SQIVND (reference sequence). Germline trimming cut 3 bases from V and 4 bases from J; bases unmatched to any gene: 4. CDR3 DNA: TGTGCCAGTAGTATCCTGGGACAGGGGGTAGAGACCCAGTACTTC. Its protein is CASSILGQGVETQYF.

This chain connects TRBV7-2 to TRBJ1-3; D perhaps matches TRBD1 (5 bases). Looked up from germline, CDR1 is SGHTA and CDR2 is FQGNSA. The CDR3 runs 16 residues. The ends were cut back, 4 bases at V and 3 bases at J, with 16 bases in the middle. CDR3 in DNA: TGTGCCAGCAGCTCGGGGGGTTCGCTTTATGGAAACACCATATATTTT. This translates into CASSSGGSLYGNTIYF.